Listed below are T cell receptor beta chains from one sample, sequenced in a study of cytotoxic CD8 clonotypes in ibrutinib-treated CLL. Produced via immunoSEQ multiplex PCR; TCRdb's table is partial and in-frame only. The table records more than 200,000 clones, 60% to 80% of them present only once. The sequences come from PBMCs, collected after 12 months of ibrutinib treatment. The source of these receptors is a human donor with chronic lymphocytic leukemia. Each CDR3 is given with its conserved first and last residue. A D gene is named only where the DNA matches it firmly.

TRBV9	TRBJ1-6	TRBD1	CASSPTTGGSYSPLHF
TRBV5-1	TRBJ2-7	-	CASSLAVAMPTVEQYF
TRBV7-3	TRBJ2-7	-	CASSLTGNSSYEQYF
TRBV28	TRBJ1-5	-	CASRRVDQPQHF
TRBV11-2	TRBJ2-3	-	CASSLVGPGDTQYF
TRBV5-1	TRBJ2-5	-	CASSLGGTVGETQYF
TRBV28	TRBJ1-2	TRBD1	CASSPPADRVLGYTF
TRBV28	TRBJ2-7	TRBD1	CASSPGTGSPYEQYF
TRBV27	TRBJ1-2	TRBD1	CASRDRGYGYTF
TRBV9	TRBJ2-3	-	CASSVSWGAEADTQYF
TRBV11-1	TRBJ2-1	TRBD2	CASSLGSSGFYNEQFF
TRBV10-3	TRBJ1-2	-	CAISDGTDLLRYGYTF
TRBV5-1	TRBJ2-1	-	CASSLATTRDNEQFF
TRBV10-1	TRBJ2-3	-	CASSEGESDTQYF
TRBV18	TRBJ1-5	-	CASSLLKDQPQHF
TRBV6-1	TRBJ2-3	TRBD2	CASSSSGGVADTQYF
TRBV4-2	TRBJ1-4	-	CASSQDMWAATNEKLFF
TRBV5-1	TRBJ2-2	-	CASAFSGEGTGELFF
TRBV7-9	TRBJ2-5	-	CASSSLGAQETQYF
TRBV5-4	TRBJ2-7	TRBD2	CASSLNSGNWNEQYF
TRBV7-9	TRBJ2-3	TRBD2	CASSVSGSRGDTQYF
TRBV12-5	TRBJ2-3	TRBD2	CASGGGTGDTDTQYF
TRBV20-1	TRBJ1-5	-	CSATLGEPQHF
TRBV29-1	TRBJ1-1	-	CSVAQEEAFF
TRBV5-1	TRBJ2-7	-	CASSFAGANYEQYF
TRBV4-2	TRBJ2-7	-	CASSQETDSSRYEQYF
TRBV25-1	TRBJ1-2	-	CASSESGKGYGYTF
TRBV4-1	TRBJ2-5	TRBD2	CASSQGGLAGGQETQYF
TRBV27	TRBJ2-6	TRBD1	CASSHQGQGLSGANVLTF
TRBV30	TRBJ1-3	-	CAWGAGFSGNTIYF
TRBV15	TRBJ2-6	TRBD1	CATSNKTGSGANVLTF
TRBV5-1	TRBJ1-1	TRBD1	CASSPLGQGATTTEAFF
TRBV4-1	TRBJ1-2	-	CASSPPVDYGYTF
TRBV5-6	TRBJ1-2	TRBD1	CASSLGPQGARGYTF
TRBV28	TRBJ2-7	TRBD2	CASRTEGLAPTYEQYF
TRBV7-2	TRBJ2-7	-	CASSPGTLGRQQYF
TRBV2	TRBJ2-3	-	CASRVRSAYRGRDTQYF